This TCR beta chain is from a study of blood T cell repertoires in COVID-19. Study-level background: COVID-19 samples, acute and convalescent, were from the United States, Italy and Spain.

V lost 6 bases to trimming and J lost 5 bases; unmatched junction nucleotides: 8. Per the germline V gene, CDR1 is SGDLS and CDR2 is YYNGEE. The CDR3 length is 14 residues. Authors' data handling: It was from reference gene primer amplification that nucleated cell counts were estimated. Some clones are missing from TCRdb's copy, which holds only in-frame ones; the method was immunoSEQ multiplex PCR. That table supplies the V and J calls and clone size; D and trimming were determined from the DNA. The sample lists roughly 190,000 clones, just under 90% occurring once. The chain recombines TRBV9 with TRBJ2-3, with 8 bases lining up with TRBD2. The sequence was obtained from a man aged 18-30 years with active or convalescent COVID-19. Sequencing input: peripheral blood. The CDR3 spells CASNFGGALDTQYF. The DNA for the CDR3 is TGTGCCAGCAACTTCGGGGGGGCCTTAGATACGCAGTATTTT. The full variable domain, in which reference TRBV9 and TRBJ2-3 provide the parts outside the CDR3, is DSGVTQTPKHLITATGQRVTLRCSPRSGDLSVYWYQQSLDQGLQFLIQYYNGEERAKGNILERFSAQQFPDLHSELNLSSLELGDSALYFCASNFGGALDTQYFGPGTRLTVL.